This TCR beta chain was observed in a study of blood T cell repertoires in COVID-19. Study-wide context: The samples span acute and convalescent COVID-19 from the United States, Italy and Spain. From T cells, B-cell-depleted T cells, or PBMCs came the material, which was cDNA or gDNA.

This CDR3 has 18 residues. Under the authors' procedure: Amplification from reference gene primers served as the basis for estimated nucleated cell counts. Some clones are missing from TCRdb's copy, which holds only in-frame ones; the method was immunoSEQ multiplex PCR. The DNA gave D and trimming, while V, J and clone size come from that table. Of fewer than 400,000 clones listed, roughly 85% are singletons. Input material: peripheral blood. The sequence was collected from a woman under 30 with acute or convalescent COVID-19. V usage is TRBV1 and J usage is TRBJ2-2; the D call in the table, TRBD2, was not verified against the DNA. TRBV1 is given as a pseudogene. CDR3 nucleotide sequence: TGCACCAGCAGCCAAGATCCTAGCGGGGGGGCGTGCACCGGGGAGCTGTTTTTT. Its translation is CTSSQDPSGGACTGELFF.